This TCR beta chain was sequenced for a study of cytomegalovirus exposure and HLA in healthy donors. The CDR3 has 15 residues. V lost 5 bases, J lost 5 bases, and 18 bases lay in between. The germline gives CDR1 MNHEY, CDR2 SVGAGI. Researchers ran the PCR with 60 Vbeta and 13 Jbeta primers. Sequencing used immunoSEQ multiplex PCR; TCRdb keeps in-frame clones, though not all of them. The table includes more than 150,000 clones, under 80% detected once. The J gene is TRBJ2-5, the V gene TRBV6-5, with D maybe TRBD2 (6 bases). The clonotype was recovered from a woman aged 25 to 39 in good health and CMV-seropositive. The sample consisted of PBMCs. DNA of the CDR3: TGTGCCAGCAGTCCGGTCGGGGGACGGATTGAGACCCAGTACTTC. This gives the protein CASSPVGGRIETQYF.